This T cell receptor beta chain was sequenced for a study of spatial heterogeneity in lung cancer. TCR cDNA molecules were tagged individually, and each one carried a unique molecular identifier. TCRdb reprocessed the 5' RACE reads with MiXCR, giving one entry per CDR3 protein. The repertoire includes under 40,000 distinct CDR3 sequences, 5.2% of them detected once, and just over 25% sits in the top ten. Trimming pared 7 bases from V and 0 bases from J, leaving 12 bases between. CDR3 size: 14 residues. As for time point: sample taken at primary tumor resection. Whole RNA from tumor, nontumor lung or frozen PBMC was sequenced unsorted.

This TCR was recovered from a female donor with early-stage non-small cell lung cancer. Material: PBMCs, obtained at surgery. The rearrangement joins TRBV12-3 or TRBV12-4 to TRBJ1-1; no firm D call. CDR3 region: CASTRKELNTEAFF. The CDR3, as DNA: TGTGCCAGCACCCGCAAGGAACTGAACACTGAAGCTTTCTTT.